What follows is one T cell receptor beta chain and its context. Antigen unknown. The sample comes from a study of blood T cells in healthy people across ages. Study observations and caveats: Diversity figures derived from one million T cells were judged to underestimate the true value. Donors of long life had a larger count of naive CD4+ cells and greater diversity than aged donors.

Germline loops: CDR1 SGHTA, CDR2 FQGNSA. The length of the CDR3 is 16 residues. Primed by a sample-barcoded 5' primer and a J-beta primer mix, a second PCR proceeded for roughly 6 to 12 cycles. All cDNA molecules were each tagged by a template-switch adaptor with 12 random nucleotides. Each of the samples gave a minimum of 3 million paired-end reads that contained CDR3. In TCRdb, the 5' RACE reads were re-called with MiXCR into one record per CDR3 protein. The repertoire holds about 1.8 million distinct CDR3 sequences, around half seen once, with approximately 2% in the top ten. Sequenced sample: blood. This chain connects TRBV7-2 to TRBJ2-7, with 9 bases aligning to TRBD2. The end of the DNA is better explained by TRBJ2-5, so the J call may be wrong. This clonotype was obtained from a woman aged 35 to 49 in good health. In nucleotides, the CDR3 is TGTGCCAGCAGCTTAGCGCAGCGGGGGGCCCGGGAGACCCAGTACTTC. Translating it yields CASSLAQRGARETQYF.